This is a list of T cell receptor beta chains from one sample in a study of T cells in Graves' hyperthyroidism and ophthalmopathy. Using its own MiXCR run on the multiplex PCR reads, TCRdb lists one record per CDR3 protein. Among hundreds of thousands of distinct CDR3 sequences listed, under 15% were seen once. What was sequenced was blood. The receptors originated from a woman aged 40 to 49 with Graves' ophthalmopathy. Both conserved end residues are part of each CDR3. Fields, in order: V gene, clone size, D gene, J gene, CDR3 DNA, CDR3 protein. The D gene is left open where the match is weak. Size is stated for part of the rows, as once, few or many counts, or as a class when the clone is expanded.

v_call: TRBV6-2/TRBV6-3; clone_size: many; d_call: -; j_call: TRBJ2-1; cdr3_nt: TGTGCCAGCAGTTACCCGAACAGGGTCAACTTCTTC; cdr3_aa: CASSYPNRVNFF
v_call: TRBV6-2/TRBV6-3; clone_size: -; d_call: -; j_call: TRBJ1-1; cdr3_nt: TGTGCCAGCAGCCTTATGACGGTGAAGATGAACACTGAAGCTTTCTTT; cdr3_aa: CASSLMTVKMNTEAFF
v_call: TRBV28; clone_size: -; d_call: TRBD2; j_call: TRBJ2-7; cdr3_nt: TGTGCCAGCAGTCCTAGCGGGAGGGATCCCCGGGGCGAGCAGTACTTC; cdr3_aa: CASSPSGRDPRGEQYF
v_call: TRBV30; clone_size: many; d_call: -; j_call: TRBJ1-1; cdr3_nt: TGTGCCTGGAGTGTTGGCGGTTATGAAGCTTTCTTT; cdr3_aa: CAWSVGGYEAFF
v_call: TRBV12-3/TRBV12-4; clone_size: many; d_call: TRBD1; j_call: TRBJ1-1; cdr3_nt: TGTGCCAGCAGTTTAGACAGGGGTTTTTCTGGAGCTTTCTTT; cdr3_aa: CASSLDRGFSGAFF
v_call: TRBV2; clone_size: many; d_call: -; j_call: TRBJ2-5; cdr3_nt: TGTGCCAGCAGTGAAGCGCTTGGGGGGGCCCGGGAGACCCAGTACTTC; cdr3_aa: CASSEALGGARETQYF
v_call: TRBV3-1; clone_size: few; d_call: TRBD1; j_call: TRBJ2-7; cdr3_nt: TGTGCCAGCAGCCAAGCGGGACAGGACCTCCTCGAGCAGTACTTC; cdr3_aa: CASSQAGQDLLEQYF
v_call: TRBV7-2; clone_size: many; d_call: -; j_call: TRBJ2-3; cdr3_nt: TGTGCCAGCGGAATATTCGTATCAGATACGCAGTATTTT; cdr3_aa: CASGIFVSDTQYF
v_call: TRBV27; clone_size: once; d_call: -; j_call: TRBJ1-3; cdr3_nt: TGTGCCAGCAGTTTATACGGTTCAAGCTCTGGAAACACCATATATTTT; cdr3_aa: CASSLYGSSSGNTIYF
v_call: TRBV2; clone_size: many; d_call: TRBD1; j_call: TRBJ2-7; cdr3_nt: TGTGCCAGCAGGATGGACAGGGAGTCCTACGAGCAGTACTTC; cdr3_aa: CASRMDRESYEQYF
v_call: TRBV7-9; clone_size: many; d_call: TRBD2; j_call: TRBJ2-7; cdr3_nt: TGTGCCAGCAGCCCCACTAGCGGAACCTACGAGCAGTACTTC; cdr3_aa: CASSPTSGTYEQYF
v_call: TRBV28; clone_size: many; d_call: -; j_call: TRBJ2-3; cdr3_nt: TGTGCCAGCAGTCCCCAGTGGGGGGATACGCAGTATTTT; cdr3_aa: CASSPQWGDTQYF
v_call: TRBV6-1; clone_size: -; d_call: TRBD1; j_call: TRBJ2-7; cdr3_nt: TGTGCCAGCAGTGAAGGAACAGGGGAGTCCTACGAGCAGTACTTC; cdr3_aa: CASSEGTGESYEQYF
v_call: TRBV10-2; clone_size: many; d_call: -; j_call: TRBJ1-1; cdr3_nt: TGCGCCAGCAGACTAAGGGGCACGTGGAACACTGAAGCTTTCTTT; cdr3_aa: CASRLRGTWNTEAFF
v_call: TRBV28; clone_size: many; d_call: -; j_call: TRBJ1-1; cdr3_nt: TGTGCCAGCAAACTCGACAGGACTGACACTGAAGCTTTCTTT; cdr3_aa: CASKLDRTDTEAFF
v_call: TRBV28; clone_size: few; d_call: -; j_call: TRBJ1-5; cdr3_nt: TGTGCCAGCAGTCGCCACGACAGTAGCAATCAGCCCCAGCATTTT; cdr3_aa: CASSRHDSSNQPQHF
v_call: TRBV7-2; clone_size: many; d_call: -; j_call: TRBJ2-7; cdr3_nt: TGTGCCAGCAGCTTAGCTGCGCCACCGTCCCATTACGAGCAGTACTTC; cdr3_aa: CASSLAAPPSHYEQYF
v_call: TRBV29-1; clone_size: many; d_call: -; j_call: TRBJ1-1; cdr3_nt: TGCAGCGTTGAAGCTCGGGGTCGGGTGGCGGTCAAGAACACTGAAGCTTTCTTT; cdr3_aa: CSVEARGRVAVKNTEAFF
v_call: TRBV6-2/TRBV6-3; clone_size: many; d_call: TRBD2; j_call: TRBJ2-2; cdr3_nt: TGTGCCAGCAGTTACTCTAAGATCATAGCGGGAGTCTACACCGGGGAGCTGTTTTTT; cdr3_aa: CASSYSKIIAGVYTGELFF
v_call: TRBV6-2/TRBV6-3; clone_size: many; d_call: TRBD2; j_call: TRBJ2-4; cdr3_nt: TGTGCCAGCACCCAGGACAGCGGGAGGGCCAAAAACATTCAGTACTTC; cdr3_aa: CASTQDSGRAKNIQYF
v_call: TRBV19; clone_size: few; d_call: -; j_call: TRBJ1-5; cdr3_nt: TGTGCCAGTAGTCGGGGGTTCAGGGACCCCAATCAGCCCCAGCATTTT; cdr3_aa: CASSRGFRDPNQPQHF
v_call: TRBV12-3/TRBV12-4; clone_size: -; d_call: -; j_call: TRBJ1-3; cdr3_nt: TGTGCCAGCAGCATGGCCTCTGGAAACACCATATATTTT; cdr3_aa: CASSMASGNTIYF
v_call: TRBV28; clone_size: many; d_call: TRBD2; j_call: TRBJ2-7; cdr3_nt: TGTGCCAGCAGACTTAGCGGGAGTCCCTCCTACGAGCAGTACTTC; cdr3_aa: CASRLSGSPSYEQYF
v_call: TRBV18; clone_size: -; d_call: -; j_call: TRBJ2-1; cdr3_nt: TGTGCCAGCTCACCACGAGGGGGTCGCAATGAGCAGTTCTTC; cdr3_aa: CASSPRGGRNEQFF
v_call: TRBV11-2; clone_size: many; d_call: -; j_call: TRBJ2-2; cdr3_nt: TGTGCCAGCAGCCAGACTTCCGGGACCCGGAACACCGGGGAGCTGTTTTTT; cdr3_aa: CASSQTSGTRNTGELFF
v_call: TRBV11-2; clone_size: many; d_call: -; j_call: TRBJ1-1; cdr3_nt: TGTACCAGCAGCTCACAGGGAGGAAGAGAGGGCACTGAAGCTTTCTTT; cdr3_aa: CTSSSQGGREGTEAFF
v_call: TRBV5-1; clone_size: many; d_call: -; j_call: TRBJ1-2; cdr3_nt: TGCGCCAGCAGCCTTCCTACGGGAGGGGAAGATGGCTACACCTTC; cdr3_aa: CASSLPTGGEDGYTF
v_call: TRBV7-2; clone_size: -; d_call: TRBD2; j_call: TRBJ2-1; cdr3_nt: TGTGCCAGCAGTCTTAGCGGGAGTATAGTGGAGCAGTTCTTC; cdr3_aa: CASSLSGSIVEQFF
v_call: TRBV29-1; clone_size: few; d_call: TRBD2; j_call: TRBJ2-5; cdr3_nt: TGCAGCGTTGGACTAGCGGGAGGGCTGGAGACCCAGTACTTC; cdr3_aa: CSVGLAGGLETQYF
v_call: TRBV7-2; clone_size: -; d_call: TRBD2; j_call: TRBJ2-7; cdr3_nt: TGTGCCAGCAGCGTCAGCGGGAGGTCCATCTACGAGCAGTACTTC; cdr3_aa: CASSVSGRSIYEQYF
v_call: TRBV12-3/TRBV12-4; clone_size: -; d_call: TRBD2; j_call: TRBJ2-5; cdr3_nt: TGTGCCAGCAAAAACCACAGACTAGCGGGACGGGAGACCCAGTACTTC; cdr3_aa: CASKNHRLAGRETQYF
v_call: TRBV11-2; clone_size: -; d_call: TRBD2; j_call: TRBJ2-3; cdr3_nt: TGTGCCAGCAGCTTCGGGGGTAGCGGGAGCACAGATACGCAGTATTTT; cdr3_aa: CASSFGGSGSTDTQYF
v_call: TRBV20-1; clone_size: many; d_call: -; j_call: TRBJ1-3; cdr3_nt: TGCAGTGCCGCCGACAGGACAAGAAACACCATATATTTT; cdr3_aa: CSAADRTRNTIYF
v_call: TRBV6-1; clone_size: few; d_call: TRBD1; j_call: TRBJ2-7; cdr3_nt: TGTGCCAGCCTTCCGGGACAGGGGGCTCTTGAGCAGTACTTC; cdr3_aa: CASLPGQGALEQYF
v_call: TRBV7-7; clone_size: many; d_call: TRBD1; j_call: TRBJ2-5; cdr3_nt: TGTGCTAGCAGCCTCCGGGACAGGGAAGGGAAAGAGACCCAGTACTTC; cdr3_aa: CASSLRDREGKETQYF
v_call: TRBV2; clone_size: many; d_call: TRBD1; j_call: TRBJ1-2; cdr3_nt: TGTGCCAGCAGGGCGACAGGGGGCGCCGGTGGCTACACCTTC; cdr3_aa: CASRATGGAGGYTF
v_call: TRBV11-2; clone_size: many; d_call: TRBD1; j_call: TRBJ1-1; cdr3_nt: TGTGCCAGCAGCTTAGGAGAGGGGGCGTTTTATACTGAAGCTTTCTTT; cdr3_aa: CASSLGEGAFYTEAFF
v_call: TRBV28; clone_size: many; d_call: TRBD2; j_call: TRBJ2-7; cdr3_nt: TGTGCCAGCATCCCTCTGGGACTAGCGGGAAGCGAGCAGTACTTC; cdr3_aa: CASIPLGLAGSEQYF
v_call: TRBV7-8; clone_size: many; d_call: TRBD2; j_call: TRBJ2-7; cdr3_nt: TGTGCCAGCAGCTTAGAACTAGCGGCGAACTCCTACGAGCAGTACTTC; cdr3_aa: CASSLELAANSYEQYF
v_call: TRBV28; clone_size: many; d_call: -; j_call: TRBJ2-5; cdr3_nt: TGTGCCAGCAGTTTCTCAGGGATCCAGTACTTC; cdr3_aa: CASSFSGIQYF
v_call: TRBV24-1; clone_size: many; d_call: -; j_call: TRBJ1-1; cdr3_nt: TGTGCCACCAGTCCCTCTACGGGGCCTGAAGCTTTCTTT; cdr3_aa: CATSPSTGPEAFF
v_call: TRBV5-5; clone_size: few; d_call: -; j_call: TRBJ2-5; cdr3_nt: TGTGCCAGCAGCTTGGGGGCTGGAACTGAGACCCAGTACTTC; cdr3_aa: CASSLGAGTETQYF
v_call: TRBV6-1; clone_size: many; d_call: -; j_call: TRBJ1-2; cdr3_nt: TGTGCCAGCAGTGAGACGGCCCGTTCCCACGAGGGCTACACCTTC; cdr3_aa: CASSETARSHEGYTF
v_call: TRBV4-1; clone_size: many; d_call: -; j_call: TRBJ2-5; cdr3_nt: TGCGCCAGCAGCGGGGATAGGGAGACCCAGTACTTC; cdr3_aa: CASSGDRETQYF
v_call: TRBV9; clone_size: -; d_call: -; j_call: TRBJ1-3; cdr3_nt: TGTGCCAGCAGCTCGAGGGACCGCGAAGGAAACACCATATATTTT; cdr3_aa: CASSSRDREGNTIYF
v_call: TRBV30; clone_size: few; d_call: -; j_call: TRBJ2-3; cdr3_nt: TGTGCCTGGGACCGCTCCGGCACAGATACGCAGTATTTT; cdr3_aa: CAWDRSGTDTQYF
v_call: TRBV4-3; clone_size: many; d_call: TRBD2; j_call: TRBJ2-4; cdr3_nt: TGCGCCAGCAGCCAAGGGGATAGCGGGAAAAACATTCAGTACTTC; cdr3_aa: CASSQGDSGKNIQYF
v_call: TRBV12-3/TRBV12-4; clone_size: -; d_call: TRBD1; j_call: TRBJ1-1; cdr3_nt: TGTGCCAGCACCCCAGGGGGAGCCACTGAAGCTTTCTTT; cdr3_aa: CASTPGGATEAFF